The present TCR beta chain was sequenced within a study of STAT3 mutations in large granular lymphocyte leukemia. V gave up 6 bases and J gave up 7 bases, with 13 bases separating them. CDR3 size: 12 residues. Germline loops: CDR1 SEHNR, CDR2 FQNEAQ (reference sequence). Concerning this clone: Antigen unknown.

Repertoires were generated with immunoSEQ multiplex PCR, while TCRdb's copy carries only in-frame clones and drops some. The sample lists around 6,600 clones; about 35% were seen once. Findings of the study overall: Treatment regimens differed across patients between samplings. At least one immunodominant TCR beta clonotype appeared in every T-cell large granular lymphocyte leukemia patient.

The rearrangement joins TRBV7-9 to TRBJ2-7; D is unresolved. This TCR was sampled from a woman aged 40 to 50 with T-cell large granular lymphocyte leukemia. Some clones in this sample may be carry-over from other donors' samples. The source material was peripheral blood mononuclear cells. The CDR3 DNA reads TGTGCCAGCAGACCAGGCCGCCGGGAGCAGTACTTC. Amino acids: CASRPGRREQYF.